These T cell receptor beta chains were read from a single sample in a study of T cells in tuberculosis. Only in-frame clones appear in the TCRdb table, and some are missing; sequencing was by immunoSEQ multiplex PCR. This table holds 50,000 to 65,000 clones, approximately 85% found once. Sequenced material: CD1b-GMM tetramer-negative cells sorted from PBMCs. These receptors were obtained from an adult woman with latent tuberculosis. Both conserved end residues are part of each CDR3. D genes are given only for firm matches. Expanded clones are given a class, and other clones once, few, many or no size at all.

.,TRBV5-1,.,TRBJ2-2,TGCGCCAGCAGTCCAAAGGCGGGGAACACCGGGGAGCTGTTTTTT,CASSPKAGNTGELFF
.,TRBV4-3,TRBD2,TRBJ2-3,TGCGCCAGCAGCTCATGGGGGCGGGGGGGCACAGATACGCAGTATTTT,CASSSWGRGGTDTQYF
.,TRBV9,TRBD1,TRBJ2-1,TGTGCCAGCAGCGTAGGAGGGACAGGACTAAATGAGCAGTTCTTC,CASSVGGTGLNEQFF
.,TRBV7-9,.,TRBJ1-1,TGTGCCAGCAGTTCGACAGGAATGAACACTGAAGCTTTCTTT,CASSSTGMNTEAFF
.,TRBV7-2,TRBD2,TRBJ2-3,TGTGCCAGCGGGACTAGCGGGGGGGTAGATACGCAGTATTTT,CASGTSGGVDTQYF
.,TRBV29-1,TRBD2,TRBJ2-7,TGCAGCGTTGAACACCGGGGGGGAAGCTCCTACGAGCAGTACTTC,CSVEHRGGSSYEQYF
.,TRBV19,.,TRBJ2-7,TGTGCCAGTGGGGCGACAGCCCCCTACGAGCAGTACTTC,CASGATAPYEQYF
.,TRBV28,TRBD2,TRBJ2-1,TGTGCCAGCATCTTGCCGGGAGGGAATGAGCAGTTCTTC,CASILPGGNEQFF
.,TRBV18,TRBD1,TRBJ1-2,TGTGCCAGCTCACAAACAGGGGATTCAAGTCCTAACTATGGCTACACCTTC,CASSQTGDSSPNYGYTF
.,TRBV7-9,.,TRBJ1-6,TGTGCCAGCAGGACAGCATATAATTCACCCCTCCACTTT,CASRTAYNSPLHF
.,TRBV5-1,.,TRBJ2-7,TGCGCCAGCAGCTTGGACAGCTATAGCGTGTACGAGCAGTACTTC,CASSLDSYSVYEQYF
.,TRBV5-5,TRBD2,TRBJ2-7,TGTGCCAGCAGGACCTATGTTGGGGCTAGCGGACCCTACGAGCAGTACTTC,CASRTYVGASGPYEQYF
.,TRBV4-2,.,TRBJ1-5,TGTGCCAGCAGCCACGATAGAGAGGCGAACAATCAGCCCCAGCATTTT,CASSHDREANNQPQHF
.,TRBV6-5,.,TRBJ2-1,TGTGCCAGCAGGCCTCTAGACGGTGAGCAGTTCTTC,CASRPLDGEQFF
.,TRBV5-4,.,TRBJ1-2,TGTGCCAGCAGCTTAAGGGGAAGCAACTATGGCTACACCTTC,CASSLRGSNYGYTF
.,TRBV11-3,.,TRBJ2-1,TGTGCCAGCAGCCCCGGTCGCAATGAGCAGTTCTTC,CASSPGRNEQFF
.,TRBV5-1,TRBD1,TRBJ2-3,TGCGCCAGCAGCTCGACCGGGACAGGGGGGTCAGATACGCAGTATTTT,CASSSTGTGGSDTQYF
.,TRBV25-1,TRBD2,TRBJ2-5,TGTGCCAGCAGTGAATTTAGAGCGGGGGACCAAGAGACCCAGTACTTC,CASSEFRAGDQETQYF
.,TRBV2,TRBD2,TRBJ2-1,TGTGCCAGCAGTGACCTCCCCAGCGGGGGGGCCGTCTACAATGAGCAGTTCTTC,CASSDLPSGGAVYNEQFF
.,TRBV5-1,TRBD2,TRBJ2-2,TGCGCCAGCAGCCCCGGCAGCGGGAGGAGCACCGGGGAGCTGTTTTTT,CASSPGSGRSTGELFF
once,TRBV4-1,.,TRBJ1-1,TGCGCCAGCAGCCTTGCGGCCGACACTGAAGCTTTCTTT,CASSLAADTEAFF
.,TRBV6-5,TRBD2,TRBJ2-1,TGTGCCAGTTGGGTCAGGCGGGGGGGCCGGGTTGAGCAGTTCTTC,CASWVRRGGRVEQFF
.,TRBV29-1,.,TRBJ1-2,TGCAGCGCAGGTACTCAGTCAAACTATGGCTACACCTTC,CSAGTQSNYGYTF
.,TRBV2,TRBD1,TRBJ1-4,TGTGCCAGCTTCCCGGGACAGCATGATGAAAAACTGTTTTTT,CASFPGQHDEKLFF
.,TRBV2,.,TRBJ2-5,TGTGCCAGCACCCCGCCTACATACGGCGGGGAGACCCAGTACTTC,CASTPPTYGGETQYF
.,TRBV29-1,.,TRBJ2-1,TGCAGCGTTGTACCAACAGGCCGCTCCTACAATGAGCAGTTCTTC,CSVVPTGRSYNEQFF
once,TRBV7-2,TRBD2,TRBJ2-1,TGTGCCAGCAGCTTAGAACAGCGGGGTTTGCAGTTCTTC,CASSLEQRGLQFF
.,TRBV6-1,TRBD1,TRBJ1-5,TGTGCCAGCAGTGAAAAGGGGAGTAGGGGGCGGAATCAGCCCCAGCATTTT,CASSEKGSRGRNQPQHF
.,TRBV7-9,.,TRBJ1-5,TGTGCCAGCAGCTATAGCAGGGGTCCTCGGGACAATCAGCCCCAGCATTTT,CASSYSRGPRDNQPQHF
.,TRBV27,TRBD1,TRBJ2-7,TGTGCCAGCAGTCGACAGGGGCCCATCTACGAGCAGTACTTC,CASSRQGPIYEQYF
few,TRBV7-2,.,TRBJ2-3,TGTGCCAGCAGCGGGCCTAGCACAGATACGCAGTATTTT,CASSGPSTDTQYF
once,TRBV5-4,TRBD2,TRBJ2-2,TGTGCCAGCAGCTCAAAACTAGCGGACACCGGGGAGCTGTTTTTT,CASSSKLADTGELFF
.,TRBV7-2,.,TRBJ1-1,TGTGCCAGCAGCTTATCGGGGGGATCCACTGAAGCTTTCTTT,CASSLSGGSTEAFF
.,TRBV25-1,TRBD2,TRBJ2-4,TGTGCCAGCAGTGTCCGGGGGGAAAACATTCAGTACTTC,CASSVRGENIQYF
.,TRBV7-2,.,TRBJ2-3,TGTGCCAGCAGCTTAATCCAATTCACAGATACGCAGTATTTT,CASSLIQFTDTQYF
.,TRBV10-3,.,TRBJ1-2,TGTGCCATCAGTACGGGAGGGGATAAGAGAGGCTACACCTTC,CAISTGGDKRGYTF
.,TRBV11-3,.,TRBJ2-1,TGTGCCAGCAGCTCGGAGTACAGCGGGTCTACCTACAATGAGCAGTTCTTC,CASSSEYSGSTYNEQFF
.,TRBV6-4,TRBD1,TRBJ1-2,TGTGCCAGCAGTGGGGGGACAGATTTACATGGCTACACCTTC,CASSGGTDLHGYTF
.,TRBV6-4,TRBD1,TRBJ1-2,TGTGCCAGCAGTGACTCCGAGACAGGGGGCGGTGGCTACACCTTC,CASSDSETGGGGYTF
.,TRBV7-9,.,TRBJ2-1,TGTGCCAGCAGCCCAAATGGGGGACATGGGCAGTTCTTC,CASSPNGGHGQFF
.,TRBV29-1,.,TRBJ2-7,TGCAGCGTTTTCCTACGGGCCGGGGACATAAACTCCTACGAGCAGTACTTC,CSVFLRAGDINSYEQYF
.,TRBV29-1,.,TRBJ1-1,TGCAGCGTTGACAGGAACACTGAAGCTTTCTTT,CSVDRNTEAFF
.,TRBV4-1,TRBD2,TRBJ2-5,TGCGCCAGCAGCCAAGATCTAGCGGGGGGGCCGCAGACCCAGTACTTC,CASSQDLAGGPQTQYF
.,TRBV18,.,TRBJ2-7,TGTGCCAGCTCACCACGGGGGCAGGGGAGCTACGAGCAGTACTTC,CASSPRGQGSYEQYF
.,TRBV4-2,TRBD2,TRBJ2-5,TGTGCCAGCAGCTTTCACCTAGCGGGGGGGGATGAGACCCAGTACTTC,CASSFHLAGGDETQYF
.,TRBV7-2,.,TRBJ1-2,TGTGCCAGCAGCTTCCAAGGGGGAAACGGCTACACCTTC,CASSFQGGNGYTF
.,TRBV27,.,TRBJ2-7,TGTGCCAGCAGCAGCCTGGGGTCCGGACAGTCCTACGAGCAGTACTTC,CASSSLGSGQSYEQYF
.,TRBV4-2,TRBD1,TRBJ1-4,TGTGCCAGCAGCCGGAATTACATTGTGCAGGGGGCGGGTGAAAAACTGTTTTTT,CASSRNYIVQGAGEKLFF
.,TRBV29-1,.,TRBJ2-7,TGCAGCGTACGACAGATAGGGGCCTACGAGCAGTACTTC,CSVRQIGAYEQYF
.,TRBV4-1,TRBD2,TRBJ2-5,TGCGCCGGCAGCCAAGACCGGGCGGGAGGGGAGACCCAGTACTTC,CAGSQDRAGGETQYF
.,TRBV6-1,TRBD2,TRBJ2-7,TGTGCCAGCATTTTTCCGGGACTAGAACACTACGAGCAGTACTTC,CASIFPGLEHYEQYF
once,TRBV25-1,.,TRBJ1-2,TGTGCCAGCAACCCCGGTCGGCGGTCCTATGGCTACACCTTC,CASNPGRRSYGYTF
.,TRBV7-9,TRBD2,TRBJ2-3,TGTGCCAGCAGCTTCACTAGCGGGACGTCCACAGATACGCAGTATTTT,CASSFTSGTSTDTQYF